Each of the 21 T cell receptor beta chains below was sequenced from the same sample in a study of blood T cell repertoires in COVID-19. The protocol was immunoSEQ multiplex PCR, while the TCRdb copy is restricted to in-frame clones and leaves out a portion. The data contain 90,000 to 120,000 clones, approximately 84% of them singletons. The sample was peripheral blood. The receptors shown here come from a human donor in a cohort sampled during active COVID-19.

V gene TRBV5-1 combines with J gene TRBJ2-7, with 13 bases that match TRBD2. Germline V lookup: CDR1 SGHRS, CDR2 YFSETQ. This CDR3 has 16 amino acids. The V segment lost 4 bases and the J segment 3 bases; nucleotides outside the gene matches: 7. The CDR3 DNA reads TGCGCCAGCAGCGTGGGGACTAGCGGGATTTTCTACGAGCAGTACTTC. As protein: CASSVGTSGIFYEQYF.

V is TRBV4-1 and J is TRBJ2-1; D not certain. V dropped 1 base and J dropped 0 bases, with 10 bases sitting between them. Germline CDR1 is MGHRA and CDR2 is YSYEKL. CDR3 length: 16 amino acids. The CDR3, as DNA: TGCGCCAGCAGCCAAGTCCACTCTGCCTCCTACAATGAGCAGTTCTTC. This translates into CASSQVHSASYNEQFF.

The chain uses TRBV9 and TRBJ2-7; tentative D call: TRBD1 (6 bases). Germline CDR1 reads SGDLS; CDR2 reads YYNGEE. This CDR3 comprises 13 residues. V lost 2 bases and J lost 6, with 12 bases in between. The CDR3 DNA reads as TGTGCCAGCAGCGTCCTACAGGGAAGCGAGCAGTACTTC. It specifies CASSVLQGSEQYF.

V usage is TRBV7-2 and J usage is TRBJ2-1, with 9 nucleotides matching TRBD2. CDR1 and CDR2 (germline): SGHTA, FQGNSA. Unmatched junction bases numbered 12, after V lost 5 bases and J lost 4 bases. CDR3 length: 17 residues. CDR3 DNA sequence: TGTGCCAGCAGCCTTAGAGTGACTAGCGGTCCATACAATGAGCAGTTCTTC. Its translation: CASSLRVTSGPYNEQFF. Variable domain in full (rest from reference TRBV7-2 and TRBJ2-1): GAGVSQSPSNKVTEKGKDVELRCDPISGHTALYWYRQSLGQGLEFLIYFQGNSAPDKSGLPSDRFSAERTGGSVSTLTIQRTQQEDSAVYLCASSLRVTSGPYNEQFFGPGTRLTVL.

The CDR3, as DNA: TGTGCCAGCAGCTTTTATGGGAGGGGCACCTACAATGAGCAGTTCTTC. This encodes CASSFYGRGTYNEQFF. This chain links TRBV11-2 with TRBJ2-1; TRBD2 aligns across 7 bases. The length of the CDR3 is 16 residues. After removal of 3 bases from V and 2 bases from J, the junction contained 7 bases not matched to a gene. Germline CDR1 reads SGHAT; CDR2 reads FQNNGV.

J is TRBJ1-1 and V is TRBV24-1; TRBD1 matches at 7 bases. This CDR3 spans 14 amino acids. CDR1 is KGHDR, CDR2 SFDVKD, per germline. J was trimmed by 4 bases and V by 3 bases; bases with no gene match: 4. Here the CDR3 DNA reads TGTGCCACCAGTGATGACAGGGCGGGCACTGAAGCTTTCTTT. This encodes CATSDDRAGTEAFF.

V and J are TRBV9 and TRBJ2-2; TRBD2 matches 9 bases. This CDR3 has 16 amino acids. The germline gives CDR1 SGDLS, CDR2 YYNGEE. The V segment lost 4 bases and the J segment 0 bases; nucleotides outside the gene matches: 4. CDR3 nucleotide sequence: TGTGCCAGCAGCAGAACTAGCGGGTCGAACACCGGGGAGCTGTTTTTT. Protein sequence: CASSRTSGSNTGELFF.

This clone is categorized as medium-sized. This sequence joins TRBV2 and TRBJ1-5, with a weak D call TRBD1 (5 bases). Trimming took off 3 bases at V and 6 bases at J, with 12 bases between the two ends. Looked up from germline, CDR1 is SNHLY and CDR2 is FYNNEI. The CDR3 runs 14 residues. The CDR3 nucleotides read TGTGCCAGCAGTGAGTTTCAGGGAACTCAGCCCCAGCATTTT. This encodes CASSEFQGTQPQHF.

J is TRBJ1-1 and V is TRBV6-6; D is unclear. V was trimmed by 8 bases and J by 3 bases, leaving 4 bases between them. The germline V gene has CDR1 MNHNY and CDR2 SVGAGI (reference sequence). The CDR3 totals 10 residues. CDR3 sequence (DNA): TGTGCCAGCGGAGACACTGAAGCTTTCTTT. Residues: CASGDTEAFF.

The gene calls are TRBV3-1 (or the pseudogene TRBV3-2) and TRBJ2-7; 10 bases match TRBD1. The junction had 9 bases not matched to a gene; V was cut back by 4 bases and J by 3 bases. Germline-derived CDR1 and CDR2 are LGHDT and YNNKEL (reference sequence). CDR3 length: 16 residues. The CDR3 here is CASSPGTGAFRYEQYF. DNA for the CDR3: TGTGCCAGCAGCCCCGGGACAGGGGCTTTCCGCTACGAGCAGTACTTC.

A word on this clone: A read error may account for a junction end that differs from germline. This chain connects TRBV4-1 to TRBJ2-3, with 11 bases lining up with TRBD2. This CDR3 comprises 16 residues. Germline lookup yields CDR1 MGHRA and CDR2 YSYEKL. The CDR3 nucleotides read TGCGCCAGCAGCCAGAGGCTAGCGGGGGGCACATATACGCAGTATTTT. Translating gives CASSQRLAGGTYTQYF.

J is TRBJ2-3 and V is TRBV18, with 15 bases aligning to TRBD2. Germline V lookup: CDR1 KGHSH, CDR2 LQKENI. V shed 8 bases and J 2 bases; nucleotides not matched to a gene: 11. The CDR3 is made up of 18 amino acids. This CDR3 is CASLGLAGGLSLTDTQYF. CDR3 nucleotides: TGTGCCAGCCTGGGACTAGCGGGAGGTCTTTCCCTCACAGATACGCAGTATTTT.

The chain has TRBV28 and TRBJ2-7; 13 positions match TRBD2. V gave up 6 bases and J gave up 0 bases; unmatched junction bases: 5. The CDR3 runs 16 residues. Germline-derived CDR1 and CDR2 are MDHEN and SYDVKM. CDR3 coding DNA: TGTGCCAGCAGGAAGGGACTAGCGGGGACCTCCTACGAGCAGTACTTC. Amino acid sequence: CASRKGLAGTSYEQYF.

This chain uses TRBV4-2 with TRBJ1-1; tentatively, D is TRBD1 (5 bases). The V end lost 1 base, the J end lost 5 bases, and 8 bases lay between the germline ends. CDR1 and CDR2 from the germline V gene are LGHNA and YNFKEQ. The CDR3 has 13 residues. The DNA of the CDR3 is TGTGCCAGCAGCCAAGCAGGGAATACTGAAGCTTTCTTT. Translating gives CASSQAGNTEAFF.

This chain uses TRBV5-5 with TRBJ1-5; a weak D match, TRBD1 (5 bases). CDR1 is SGHKS and CDR2 is YYEKEE in the germline V gene (reference sequence). The V end was cut by 0 bases, the J end by 9 bases, with 7 bases between. This CDR3 is 12 amino acids long. The CDR3 region is CASSLGTGPQHF. For the CDR3, the DNA is TGTGCCAGCAGCTTGGGTACAGGGCCCCAGCATTTT. Using reference TRBV5-5 and TRBJ1-5 for the parts outside the CDR3, the full variable domain is DAGVTQSPTHLIKTRGQQVTLRCSPISGHKSVSWYQQVLGQGPQFIFQYYEKEERGRGNFPDRFSARQFPNYSSELNVNALLLGDSALYLCASSLGTGPQHFGDGTRLSIL.

The CDR3 sequence is CASKRPRQAGGRLQKNIQYF. CDR3 DNA: TGTGCCAGCAAACGCCCAAGGCAAGCGGGGGGGCGCCTCCAGAAAAACATTCAGTACTTC. The V call is TRBV27, the J call TRBJ2-4, with TRBD2 identical over 10 bases. V shed 7 bases, J shed 4 bases, and the junction held 22 bases outside the gene matches. Per germline, CDR1 MNHEY and CDR2 SMNVEV (reference sequence). This CDR3 contains 20 residues.

The chain combines TRBV30 with TRBJ1-2; D is possibly TRBD1 (5 bases). The V end lost 2 bases, the J end lost 5 bases, and 6 bases lay between the germline ends. Germline assignment: CDR1 GTSNPN and CDR2 SVGIG (reference sequence). The CDR3 is made up of 11 amino acids. The CDR3 DNA is TGTGCCTGGAGTCGGGGGTATGGCTACACCTTC. It specifies CAWSRGYGYTF.

The V and J genes are TRBV7-9 and TRBJ2-5; TRBD1 agrees at 7 bases. Germline V gene data show CDR1 as SEHNR and CDR2 as FQNEAQ (reference sequence). The length of the CDR3 is 14 residues. The V and J ends lost 4 bases and 2 bases, in that order; junction bases with no gene match: 4. Here the CDR3 reads CASSSGTDQETQYF. The DNA for the CDR3 is TGTGCCAGCAGCTCCGGGACAGATCAAGAGACCCAGTACTTC.

The chain carries TRBV10-3 and TRBJ2-3; 8 bases line up with TRBD1. The CDR3 totals 13 residues. The germline CDR1 and CDR2 sequences are ENHRY and SYGVKD. Trimming took 8 bases from V and 3 from J; bases not matched to a gene: 4. Here the CDR3 reads CAILRQGTDTQYF. CDR3 bases: TGTGCCATCCTCAGACAGGGGACAGATACGCAGTATTTT.

The gene calls are TRBV10-3 and TRBJ2-7, with TRBD1 identical over 9 bases. Germline trimming cut 3 bases from V and 4 bases from J; bases unmatched to any gene: 4. Germline V gives CDR1 ENHRY, CDR2 SYGVKD. The CDR3 runs 14 residues. CDR3 nucleotide sequence: TGTGCCATCAGTGATGATGGACAGGGGTACGAGCAGTACTTC. Its protein is CAISDDGQGYEQYF.

The chain joins TRBV4-1 to TRBJ2-1, with TRBD1 matching 7 bases. V was clipped by 1 base and J by 5 bases; unmatched bases: 14. The CDR3 contains 18 residues. Germline CDR1 and CDR2: MGHRA and YSYEKL. The CDR3 loop is CASSQVPPQGLGHNEQFF. In DNA, the CDR3 is TGCGCCAGCAGCCAAGTCCCGCCACAGGGGCTGGGCCACAATGAGCAGTTCTTC.